A selection of T cell receptor beta chains follows, all from one sample in a study of post-analysis software for immune sequencing data. TCRdb reprocessed the PCR reads with MiXCR, giving one entry per CDR3 protein. The sample includes hundreds of thousands of distinct CDR3 sequences, about 40% of them seen just once. Sequenced sample: blood. The receptor set was obtained from a girl aged 10 to 17 with multiple sclerosis. Each CDR3 is given with its conserved first and last residue. The order of the fields is V gene, clone size, D gene, J gene, CDR3 DNA, CDR3 protein. D genes are given only for firm matches. Clone size, where shown, is once, few, many, or a class for clones that have expanded.

V: TRBV4-2
size: NA
D: TRBD2
J: TRBJ2-1
DNA: TGTGCCAGCAGCCCGGGGAGGGCGGGGGAGAATGAGCAGTTCTTC
CDR3: CASSPGRAGENEQFF

V: TRBV20-1
size: few
D: NA
J: TRBJ2-7
DNA: TGCAGCACCGGCCCGGGGGTCTCCTACGAGCAGTACTTC
CDR3: CSTGPGVSYEQYF

V: TRBV11-1
size: few
D: NA
J: TRBJ1-1
DNA: TGTGCCAGCAGCTTAGTAAGCGGGGCCGCTGAAGCTTTCTTT
CDR3: CASSLVSGAAEAFF

V: TRBV5-4
size: few
D: TRBD2
J: TRBJ2-3
DNA: TGTGCCAGCAGCTCCGGGGGAGCGGGAGGAGCCGATACGCAGTATTTT
CDR3: CASSSGGAGGADTQYF

V: TRBV20-1
size: NA
D: NA
J: TRBJ2-5
DNA: TGCAGTGCTAGAGTAGCGGGCAGGGGGCCGGAGACCCAGTACTTC
CDR3: CSARVAGRGPETQYF

V: TRBV27
size: few
D: NA
J: TRBJ2-7
DNA: TGTGCCAGCAGCCCGGGGAACCTGGCCTACGAGCAGTACTTC
CDR3: CASSPGNLAYEQYF

V: TRBV20-1
size: NA
D: TRBD2
J: TRBJ2-3
DNA: TGCAGTGCTAGAGTGGCGGGGGACACAGATACGCAGTATTTT
CDR3: CSARVAGDTDTQYF

V: TRBV20-1
size: NA
D: NA
J: TRBJ2-7
DNA: TGCAGTGCTAACACCGCACTGGTCGACTACGAGCAGTACTTC
CDR3: CSANTALVDYEQYF

V: TRBV6-1
size: few
D: NA
J: TRBJ2-7
DNA: TGTGCCAGCAGTGAAGCGTATACCTACGAGCAGTACTTC
CDR3: CASSEAYTYEQYF

V: TRBV29-1
size: few
D: NA
J: TRBJ1-2
DNA: TGCAGCGTTGAGGGGGAGGATCCTGGCTATGGCTACACCTTC
CDR3: CSVEGEDPGYGYTF

V: TRBV5-1
size: NA
D: NA
J: TRBJ1-4
DNA: TGCGCCAGCAGACAGGTGGCGCGTGCTGAAAAACTGTTTTTT
CDR3: CASRQVARAEKLFF

V: TRBV6-5
size: NA
D: NA
J: TRBJ1-2
DNA: TGTGCCAGCAGTTACGGGGCACGCTACACCTTC
CDR3: CASSYGARYTF

V: TRBV6-4
size: NA
D: NA
J: TRBJ2-5
DNA: TGTGCCAGCAGTGAATCCGGGGGAGTGGGGACCCAGTACTTC
CDR3: CASSESGGVGTQYF

V: TRBV19
size: few
D: NA
J: TRBJ2-5
DNA: TGTGCCAGTAGTATGATGCGCAGGGAAGAGACCCAGTACTTC
CDR3: CASSMMRREETQYF